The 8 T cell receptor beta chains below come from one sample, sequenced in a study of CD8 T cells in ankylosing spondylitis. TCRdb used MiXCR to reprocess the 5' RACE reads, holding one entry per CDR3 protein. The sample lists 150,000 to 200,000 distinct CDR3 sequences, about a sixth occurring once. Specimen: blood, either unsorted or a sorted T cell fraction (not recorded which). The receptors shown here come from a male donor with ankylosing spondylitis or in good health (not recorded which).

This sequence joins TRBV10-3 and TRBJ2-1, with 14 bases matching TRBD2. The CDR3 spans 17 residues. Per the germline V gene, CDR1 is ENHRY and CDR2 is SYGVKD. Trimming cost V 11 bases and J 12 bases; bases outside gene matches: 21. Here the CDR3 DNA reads TGTGCCTCCCGGGACATCGGACTAGCGGGAGGACGGATTAGGCAGTTCTTC. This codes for CASRDIGLAGGRIRQFF.

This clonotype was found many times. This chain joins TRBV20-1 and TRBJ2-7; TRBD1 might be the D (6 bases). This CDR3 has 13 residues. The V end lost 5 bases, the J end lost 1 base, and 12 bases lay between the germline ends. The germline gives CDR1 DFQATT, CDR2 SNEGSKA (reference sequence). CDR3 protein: CSASQGVSYEQYF. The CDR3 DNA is TGCAGTGCTTCACAGGGTGTATCCTACGAGCAGTACTTC.

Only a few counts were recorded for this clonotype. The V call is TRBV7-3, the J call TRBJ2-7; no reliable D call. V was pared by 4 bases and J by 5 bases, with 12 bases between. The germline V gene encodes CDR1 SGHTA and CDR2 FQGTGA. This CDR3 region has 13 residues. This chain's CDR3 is CASSSAWKDEQYF. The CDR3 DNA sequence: TGTGCCAGCAGCTCCGCTTGGAAAGACGAGCAGTACTTC.

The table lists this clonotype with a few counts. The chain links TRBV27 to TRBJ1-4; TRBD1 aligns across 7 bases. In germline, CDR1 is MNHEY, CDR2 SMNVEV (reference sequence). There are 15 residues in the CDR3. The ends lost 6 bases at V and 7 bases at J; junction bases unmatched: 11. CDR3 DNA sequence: TGTGCCAGCAGAAGAAAGGGACAGAGAGGTGAAAAACTGTTTTTT. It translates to CASRRKGQRGEKLFF.

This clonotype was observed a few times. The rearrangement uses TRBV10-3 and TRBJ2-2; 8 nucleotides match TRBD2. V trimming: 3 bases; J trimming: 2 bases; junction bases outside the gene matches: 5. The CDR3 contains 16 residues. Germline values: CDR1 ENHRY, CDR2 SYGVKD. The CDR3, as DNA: TGTGCCATCAGTGAAGGGCTAGCGGGCAACACCGGGGAGCTGTTTTTT. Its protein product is CAISEGLAGNTGELFF.

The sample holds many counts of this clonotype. DNA for the CDR3: TGTGCCACCAGTGACACCGGACAGAACCTAAAATACAATGAGCAGTTCTTC. Its protein product is CATSDTGQNLKYNEQFF. The chain has TRBV24-1 and TRBJ2-1; possible D gene TRBD1, 6 bases. The ends were cut back, 4 bases at V and 4 bases at J, with 19 bases in the middle. CDR1 and CDR2 from the germline V gene are KGHDR and SFDVKD. The CDR3 sequence is 17 residues long.

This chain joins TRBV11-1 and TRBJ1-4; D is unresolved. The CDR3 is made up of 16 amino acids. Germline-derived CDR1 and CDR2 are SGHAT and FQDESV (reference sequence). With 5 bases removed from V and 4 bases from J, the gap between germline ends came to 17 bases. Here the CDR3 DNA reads TGTGCCAGCAGCGTTTCCCGCGGGCCACTTAATGAAAAACTGTTTTTT. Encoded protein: CASSVSRGPLNEKLFF.

For the CDR3, the DNA is TGTGCCAGCAACGCCTACCCAACTAATGAAAAACTGTTTTTT. Translation gives CASNAYPTNEKLFF. This chain links TRBV7-9 with TRBJ1-4; unclear D gene. Trimming pared 7 bases from V and 0 bases from J, leaving 9 bases between. From germline, CDR1 is SEHNR and CDR2 FQNEAQ (reference sequence). This CDR3 has 14 residues.